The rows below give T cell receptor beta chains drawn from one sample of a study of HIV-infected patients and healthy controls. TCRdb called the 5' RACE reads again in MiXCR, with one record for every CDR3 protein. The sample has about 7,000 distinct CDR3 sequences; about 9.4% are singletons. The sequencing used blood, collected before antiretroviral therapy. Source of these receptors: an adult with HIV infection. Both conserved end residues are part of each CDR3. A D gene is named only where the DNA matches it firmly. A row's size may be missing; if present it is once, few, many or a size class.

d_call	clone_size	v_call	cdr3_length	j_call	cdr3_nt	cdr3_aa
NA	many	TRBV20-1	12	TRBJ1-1	TGCAGTGCTAGAATCTTGAACACTGAAGCTTTCTTT	CSARILNTEAFF
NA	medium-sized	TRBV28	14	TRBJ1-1	TGTGCCAGCAGTTTATCCGAGATGAACACTGAAGCTTTCTTT	CASSLSEMNTEAFF
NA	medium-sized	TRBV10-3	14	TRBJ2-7	TGTGCCATCAGTGAGACATACTACTCCTACGAGCAGTACTTC	CAISETYYSYEQYF
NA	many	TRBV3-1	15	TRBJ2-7	TGTGCCAGCAGCCAAGTATCCGGGAATACCTACGAGCAGTACTTC	CASSQVSGNTYEQYF
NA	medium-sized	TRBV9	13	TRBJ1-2	TGTGCCAGCAGCCCATCAGGGAGTGGTGGCTACACCTTC	CASSPSGSGGYTF
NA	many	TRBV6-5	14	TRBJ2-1	TGTGCCAGCAGTTCCCCGACAGATTACAATGAGCAGTTCTTC	CASSSPTDYNEQFF
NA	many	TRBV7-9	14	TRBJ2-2	TGTGCCAGCAGCTTAGAGGGGCACACCGGGGAGCTGTTTTTT	CASSLEGHTGELFF
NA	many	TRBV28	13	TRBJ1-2	TGTGCCAGCAGTAAATCAGGGACTCGAGGCTACACCTTC	CASSKSGTRGYTF
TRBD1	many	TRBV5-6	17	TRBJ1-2	TGTGCCAGCAGCGTGGGGACAGGGGGCAGATCGTCATATGGCTACACCTTC	CASSVGTGGRSSYGYTF
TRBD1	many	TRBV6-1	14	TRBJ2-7	TGTGCCAGCAGCCAGACAGGGGTGTCGTACGAGCAGTACTTC	CASSQTGVSYEQYF
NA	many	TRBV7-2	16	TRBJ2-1	TGTGCCAGCAGCTTAGGGCCCCAGCGGATTTACAATGAGCAGTTCTTC	CASSLGPQRIYNEQFF
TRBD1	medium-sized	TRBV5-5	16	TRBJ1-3	TGTGCCAGCACCCACAGGACAGGGGGGTATGGAAACACCATATATTTT	CASTHRTGGYGNTIYF
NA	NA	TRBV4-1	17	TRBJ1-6	TGCGCCAGCAGCCAAAGCCCCCCAGACATGCTTAATTCACCCCTCCACTTT	CASSQSPPDMLNSPLHF
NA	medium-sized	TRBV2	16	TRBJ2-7	TGTGCCAGCAGTGAATCCCCAGGGGAGGCACCCTACGAGCAGTACTTC	CASSESPGEAPYEQYF
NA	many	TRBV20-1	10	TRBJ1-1	TGCAGTGCTAGCTACACTGAAGCTTTCTTT	CSASYTEAFF
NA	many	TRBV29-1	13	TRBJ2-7	TGCAGCGTTGAGATTCTGGGGTCGGGCGAGCAGTACTTC	CSVEILGSGEQYF
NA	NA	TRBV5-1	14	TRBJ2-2	TGCGCCAGCAGCTTGGGGCACTACACCGGGGAGCTGTTTTTT	CASSLGHYTGELFF
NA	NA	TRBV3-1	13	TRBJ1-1	TGTGCCAGCAGCCAAGGGGGGGGCACTGAAGCTTTCTTT	CASSQGGGTEAFF
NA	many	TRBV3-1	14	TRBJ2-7	TGTGCCAGCAGCGGTGACGGGGGCTCCTACGAGCAGTACTTC	CASSGDGGSYEQYF
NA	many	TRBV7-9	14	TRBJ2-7	TGTGCCAGCAGCCCAGGGACCTTGTCCTACGAGCAGTACTTC	CASSPGTLSYEQYF
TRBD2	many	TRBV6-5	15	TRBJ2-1	TGTGCCAGCAGTCGCCGGGGGGGCCCGTACAATGAGCAGTTCTTC	CASSRRGGPYNEQFF
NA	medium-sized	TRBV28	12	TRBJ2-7	TGTGCCAGCAGTTTCGCAGGCTACGAGCAGTACTTC	CASSFAGYEQYF
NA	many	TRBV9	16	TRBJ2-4	TGTGCCAGCAGCCCCCTAATTGGGGGGCGCGAGAACATTCAGTACTTC	CASSPLIGGRENIQYF
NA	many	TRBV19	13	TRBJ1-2	TGTGCCAGTAGTATGTATCAGGAATCTGGCTACACCTTC	CASSMYQESGYTF
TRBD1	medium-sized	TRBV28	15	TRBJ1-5	TGTGCCAGCGGGACCCGACAGGGGAACAATCAGCCCCAGCATTTT	CASGTRQGNNQPQHF
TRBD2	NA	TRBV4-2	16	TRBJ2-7	TGTGCCAGCAGCCAAGATAGAGCGGGAGTGTCCTACGAGCAGTACTTC	CASSQDRAGVSYEQYF